A single T cell receptor (beta chain) is shown here with its context. Its matching antigen is unknown. The data derive from a study of cytomegalovirus exposure and HLA in healthy donors. Study-wide results and caveats: Several top significant clusters appeared, in a later analysis, to be linked to common viral pathogens.

Healthy people donating bone marrow made up the donors. Per the germline V gene, CDR1 is SGHRS and CDR2 is YFSETQ. CDR3 length equals 17 residues. V lost 2 bases to trimming and J lost 0 bases, with 14 bases between them. Amplification used 60 Vbeta primers and 13 Jbeta primers. Assay: immunoSEQ multiplex PCR; the TCRdb copy retains only in-frame clones and omits some. The data contain 130,000 to 150,000 clones, over 8% of them seen just once; the ten biggest clones take up roughly 1.9%. The TCR originated in a male donor in good health and CMV-seronegative. The V call is TRBV5-1, the J call TRBJ1-4; maybe TRBD1 (5 bases). The source material was PBMCs. The CDR3 sequence is CASSFRVGGATNEKLFF. In DNA, the CDR3 is TGCGCCAGCAGCTTCAGGGTCGGCGGGGCAACTAATGAAAAACTGTTTTTT.